This T cell receptor (beta chain) was recorded in a study of shared clonotypes between healthy human individuals. This clone was picked up one time. Several immunoSEQ plates received, in even portions, the genomic DNA of each subset. The data were produced by immunoSEQ multiplex PCR, yet TCRdb's version contains in-frame clones alone and is incomplete. Of under 200,000 clones detected, 85% to 95% appear once; the ten largest clones hold more than 0.06%. The donors were adults (healthy and HIV-negative) with no recent acute infections or vaccinations. Trimming cost V 0 bases and J 5 bases; bases outside gene matches: 6. This CDR3 has 15 amino acids. Germline V lookup: CDR1 SGHRS, CDR2 YFSETQ.

This receptor was identified in a woman in her twenties or thirties in good health. What was sequenced was naive CD4+ T cells sorted from blood. Subset here: CD45RA+ positively selected. V is TRBV5-1 and J is TRBJ2-7; 9 bases are shared with TRBD2. The CDR3 region is CASSLVGSGSHEQYF. Written as DNA, the CDR3 is TGCGCCAGCAGCTTGGTCGGTAGCGGGAGCCACGAGCAGTACTTC.